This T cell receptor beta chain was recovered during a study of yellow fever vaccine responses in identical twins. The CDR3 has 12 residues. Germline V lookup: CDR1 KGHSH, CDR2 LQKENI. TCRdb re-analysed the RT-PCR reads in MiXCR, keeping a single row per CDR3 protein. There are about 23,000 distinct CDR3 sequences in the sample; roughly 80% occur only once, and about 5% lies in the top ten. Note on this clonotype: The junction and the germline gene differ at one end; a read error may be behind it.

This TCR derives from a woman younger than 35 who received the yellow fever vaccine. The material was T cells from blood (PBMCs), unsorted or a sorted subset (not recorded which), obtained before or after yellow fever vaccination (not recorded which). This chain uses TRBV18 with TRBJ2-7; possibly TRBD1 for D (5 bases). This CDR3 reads CASSPQAHEQYF. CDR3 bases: TGTGCCAGCTCGCCACAGGCTCACGAGCAGTACTTC.